This T cell receptor (beta chain) derives from a study of beta chain features in type 1 diabetes. This clone was detected only a few times. Its antigen is currently unknown. The V gene's germline CDR1 is LNHDA and CDR2 SQIVND (reference sequence). V lost 7 bases and J 2 bases, leaving 10 bases between the germline ends. The CDR3 runs to 13 residues. Sequencing targeted expressed TCRB transcripts, as all isolated RNA had been reverse transcribed. Using immunoSEQ multiplex PCR, the repertoire was profiled, and TCRdb retains in-frame clones only, with some absent. The sample lists roughly 280,000 clones; 20% to 25% were seen once. Regarding the study as a whole: Among patients with Type 1 diabetes, TCRB CDR3s were moderately but significantly shorter in every one of the four CD4+ subsets.

The chain recombines TRBV19 with TRBJ2-3; no firm D call. Input material: naive CD4+ T cells from blood. This clonotype originated in a woman aged 25 to 39 with type 1 diabetes. The CDR3 DNA follows: TGTGCCAGTAATCAGTTTGACACAGATACGCAGTATTTT. Protein: CASNQFDTDTQYF.